This T cell receptor beta chain was recovered during a study of graft-versus-host responses after intestinal transplantation. About the study: Every recipient had anti-thymocyte globulin induction and two to three years of tacrolimus plus steroids.

Clones were sequenced by immunoSEQ multiplex PCR, and TCRdb holds only the in-frame ones, with some missing. The sample lists about 11,000 clones, roughly 30% seen once, with over 1.5% in the top ten. Sorting of proliferating CFSE-low CD3+CD4+ and CD3+CD8+ responders took place after the reaction. Points from the study as a whole: Recipient marrow held GvH clones, some first seen in ileum or blood. Allografts of patients with graft-donor T cell macrochimerism showed high graft-versus-host to host-versus-graft clone ratios.

This receptor was taken from a human patient who was an organ donor for intestinal transplantation. Sequencing was performed on alloreactive CD4+ T cells from a mixed lymphocyte reaction culture, taken before transplantation. Subset of the sample: CFSE-low proliferating T cells sorted from roughly six-day pre-transplant mixed lymphocyte reaction (GvH or HvG direction).

The chain's CDR3 is CASGTDRYYGYTF. The CDR3 DNA is TGTGCCAGCGGAACAGACAGGTACTATGGCTACACCTTC. This chain joins TRBV2 and TRBJ1-2; D might be TRBD1 (6 bases). The CDR3 extends over 13 amino acids. Per the germline V gene, CDR1 is SNHLY and CDR2 is FYNNEI. Trimming stripped 8 bases from V and 3 bases from J, with 13 bases between.